This T cell receptor beta chain was profiled in a study of shared clonotypes between healthy human individuals. Study in general: Donors, aged 18 to 49, were a couple of women and three men. Points from the study as a whole: Few donors restricted represented genetic and exposure-history diversity.

On this clone itself: Its cognate antigen is unknown.

The V and J ends lost 5 bases and 5 bases respectively, with 18 bases between them. In germline, CDR1 is SGHVS, CDR2 FQNEAQ. This CDR3 is 16 amino acids long. Source study methods: ImmunoSEQ output held junction-only sequences without quality scores, so filtering differed. Here immunoSEQ multiplex PCR was the method, and the copy in TCRdb shows in-frame clones only, minus some. V, J and clone size are taken as reported in that table, and D and trimming were inferred from the DNA itself. The table shows approximately 2.4 million clones, with 90% to 97% occurring only once. The V and J genes are TRBV7-8 and TRBJ1-4; TRBD1 might be the D (6 bases). Sequenced: naive CD4+ T cells sorted from blood. Subset noted: CD45RA+ positively selected. The TCR was taken from a young man in good health. The CDR3 loop is CASSARGTTFNEKLFF. The CDR3 DNA follows: TGTGCCAGCAGCGCCCGAGGGACAACCTTCAATGAAAAACTGTTTTTT.